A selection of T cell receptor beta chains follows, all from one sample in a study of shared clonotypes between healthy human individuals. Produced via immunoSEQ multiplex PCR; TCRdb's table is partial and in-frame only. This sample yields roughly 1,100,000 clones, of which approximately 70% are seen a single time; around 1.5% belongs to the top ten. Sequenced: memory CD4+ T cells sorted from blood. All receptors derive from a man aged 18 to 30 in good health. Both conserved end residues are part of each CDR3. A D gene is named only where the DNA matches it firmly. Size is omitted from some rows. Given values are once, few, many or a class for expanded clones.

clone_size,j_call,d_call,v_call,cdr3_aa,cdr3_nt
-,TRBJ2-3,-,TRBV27,CASQGIITDTQYF,TGTGCCAGCCAGGGAATCATCACAGATACGCAGTATTTT
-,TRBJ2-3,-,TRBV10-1,CATSGHGTDTQYF,TGCGCTACAAGCGGCCATGGGACAGATACGCAGTATTTT
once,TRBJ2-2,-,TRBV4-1,CASSPRLGSPNTGELFF,TGCGCCAGCAGCCCGCGGCTGGGCAGCCCGAACACCGGGGAGCTGTTTTTT
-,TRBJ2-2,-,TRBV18,CASSPREAGELFF,TGTGCCAGCTCTCCACGGGAAGCCGGGGAGCTGTTTTTT
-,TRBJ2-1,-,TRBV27,CASSLSTRIREQFF,TGTGCCAGCAGTTTATCAACTAGAATTCGGGAGCAGTTCTTC
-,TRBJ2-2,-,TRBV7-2,CASSFLESNTGELFF,TGTGCCAGCAGCTTCCTAGAGTCGAACACCGGGGAGCTGTTTTTT
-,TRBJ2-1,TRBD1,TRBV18,CASSPPLGQVNNEQFF,TGTGCCAGCTCACCACCCCTGGGACAGGTAAACAATGAGCAGTTCTTC
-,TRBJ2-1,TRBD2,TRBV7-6,CASSLVTSGTYNEQFF,TGTGCCAGCAGCTTAGTTACTAGCGGTACCTACAATGAGCAGTTCTTC
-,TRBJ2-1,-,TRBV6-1,CASSESQGSYNEQFF,TGTGCCAGCAGTGAGTCGCAGGGGTCCTACAATGAGCAGTTCTTC
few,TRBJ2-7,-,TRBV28,CASGRSGHEQYF,TGTGCCAGCGGGCGGTCGGGGCACGAGCAGTACTTC
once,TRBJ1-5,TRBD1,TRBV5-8,CASSLEGTGYVNQPQHF,TGTGCCAGCAGCTTGGAGGGGACAGGGTATGTCAATCAGCCCCAGCATTTT
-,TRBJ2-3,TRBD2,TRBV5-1,CASSIAGGLPDTQYF,TGCGCCAGCAGCATAGCGGGGGGCCTCCCAGATACGCAGTATTTT
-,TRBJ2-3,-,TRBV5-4,CASSREGSTDTQYF,TGTGCCAGCAGCCGAGAAGGGAGCACAGATACGCAGTATTTT
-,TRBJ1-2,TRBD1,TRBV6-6,CASSWDRAVGYTF,TGTGCCAGCAGTTGGGACAGGGCCGTCGGCTACACCTTC
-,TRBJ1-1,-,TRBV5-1,CASTGNRAEAFF,TGCGCCAGCACAGGGAACCGCGCTGAAGCTTTCTTT
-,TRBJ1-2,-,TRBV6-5,CASRGDWNYGYTF,TGTGCCAGCAGGGGAGACTGGAACTATGGCTACACCTTC
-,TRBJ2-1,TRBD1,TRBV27,CASSPSRGFTNNEQFF,TGTGCCAGCAGCCCGTCCAGGGGGTTCACAAACAATGAGCAGTTCTTC
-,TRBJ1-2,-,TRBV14,CASSPGFPYGYTF,TGTGCCAGCAGCCCAGGGTTTCCCTATGGCTACACCTTC
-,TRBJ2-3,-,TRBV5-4,CASSGKVKQGKDTQYF,TGTGCCAGCAGCGGGAAGGTTAAGCAGGGTAAGGATACGCAGTATTTT
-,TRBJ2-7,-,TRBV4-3,CASSQAGGYYEQYF,TGCGCCAGCAGCCAAGCTGGGGGGTACTACGAGCAGTACTTC
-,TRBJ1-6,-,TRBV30,CAWRAGGLYSPLHF,TGTGCCTGGAGAGCCGGGGGGCTTTATTCACCCCTCCACTTT
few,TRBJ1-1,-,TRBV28,CASRGHKIAMNTEAFF,TGTGCCAGCAGGGGTCACAAGATAGCCATGAACACTGAAGCTTTCTTT